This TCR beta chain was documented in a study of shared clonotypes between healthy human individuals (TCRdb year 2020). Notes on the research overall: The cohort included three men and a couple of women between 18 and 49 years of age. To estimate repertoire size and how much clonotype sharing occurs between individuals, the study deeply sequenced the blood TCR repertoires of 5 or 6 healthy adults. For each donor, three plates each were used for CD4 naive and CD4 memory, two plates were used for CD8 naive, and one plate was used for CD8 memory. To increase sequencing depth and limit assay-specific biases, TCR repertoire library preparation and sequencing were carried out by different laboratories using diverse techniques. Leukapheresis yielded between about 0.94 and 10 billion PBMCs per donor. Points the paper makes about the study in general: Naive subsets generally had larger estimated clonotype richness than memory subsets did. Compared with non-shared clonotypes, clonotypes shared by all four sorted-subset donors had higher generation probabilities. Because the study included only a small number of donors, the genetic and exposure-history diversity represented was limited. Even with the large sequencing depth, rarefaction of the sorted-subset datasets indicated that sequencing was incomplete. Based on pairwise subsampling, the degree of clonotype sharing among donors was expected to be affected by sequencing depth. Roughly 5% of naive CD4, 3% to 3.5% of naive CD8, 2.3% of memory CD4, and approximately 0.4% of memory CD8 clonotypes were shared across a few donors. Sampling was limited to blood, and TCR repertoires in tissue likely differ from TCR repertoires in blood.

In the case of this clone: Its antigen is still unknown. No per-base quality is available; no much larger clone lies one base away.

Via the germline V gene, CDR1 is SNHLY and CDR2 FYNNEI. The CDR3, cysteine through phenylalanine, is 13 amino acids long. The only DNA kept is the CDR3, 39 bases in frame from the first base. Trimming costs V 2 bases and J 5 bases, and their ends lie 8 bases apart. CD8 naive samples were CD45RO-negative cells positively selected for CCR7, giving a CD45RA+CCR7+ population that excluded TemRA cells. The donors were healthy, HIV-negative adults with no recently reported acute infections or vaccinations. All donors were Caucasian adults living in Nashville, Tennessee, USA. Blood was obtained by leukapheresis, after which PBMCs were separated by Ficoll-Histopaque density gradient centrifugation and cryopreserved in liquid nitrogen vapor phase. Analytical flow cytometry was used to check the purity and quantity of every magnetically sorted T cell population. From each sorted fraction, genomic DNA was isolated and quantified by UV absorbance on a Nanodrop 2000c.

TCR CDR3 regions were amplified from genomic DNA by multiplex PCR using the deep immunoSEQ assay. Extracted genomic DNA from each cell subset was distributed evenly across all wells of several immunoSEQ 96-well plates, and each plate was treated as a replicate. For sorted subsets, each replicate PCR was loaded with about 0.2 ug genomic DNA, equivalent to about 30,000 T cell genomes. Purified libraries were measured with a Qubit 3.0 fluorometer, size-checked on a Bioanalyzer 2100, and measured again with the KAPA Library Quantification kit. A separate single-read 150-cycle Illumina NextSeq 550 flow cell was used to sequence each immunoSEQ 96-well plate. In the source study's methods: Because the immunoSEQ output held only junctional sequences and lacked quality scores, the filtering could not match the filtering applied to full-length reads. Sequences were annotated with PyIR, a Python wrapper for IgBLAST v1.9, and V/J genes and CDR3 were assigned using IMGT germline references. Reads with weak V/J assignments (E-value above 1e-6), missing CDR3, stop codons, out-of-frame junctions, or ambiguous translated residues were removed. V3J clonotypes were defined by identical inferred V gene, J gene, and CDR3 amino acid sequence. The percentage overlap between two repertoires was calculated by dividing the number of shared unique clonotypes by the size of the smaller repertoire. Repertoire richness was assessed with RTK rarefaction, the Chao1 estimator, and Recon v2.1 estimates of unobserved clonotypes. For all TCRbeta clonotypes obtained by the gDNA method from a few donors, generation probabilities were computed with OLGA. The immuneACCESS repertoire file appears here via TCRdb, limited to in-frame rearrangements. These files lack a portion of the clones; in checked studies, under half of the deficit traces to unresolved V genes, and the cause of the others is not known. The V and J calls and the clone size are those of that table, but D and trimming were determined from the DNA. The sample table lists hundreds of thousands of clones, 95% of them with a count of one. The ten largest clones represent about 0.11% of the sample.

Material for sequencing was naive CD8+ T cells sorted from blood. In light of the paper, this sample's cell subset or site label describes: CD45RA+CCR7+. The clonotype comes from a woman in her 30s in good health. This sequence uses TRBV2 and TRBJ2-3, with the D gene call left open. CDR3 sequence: CASSEITRDTQYF. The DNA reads TGTGCCAGCAGTGAAATTACGAGAGATACGCAGTATTTT.